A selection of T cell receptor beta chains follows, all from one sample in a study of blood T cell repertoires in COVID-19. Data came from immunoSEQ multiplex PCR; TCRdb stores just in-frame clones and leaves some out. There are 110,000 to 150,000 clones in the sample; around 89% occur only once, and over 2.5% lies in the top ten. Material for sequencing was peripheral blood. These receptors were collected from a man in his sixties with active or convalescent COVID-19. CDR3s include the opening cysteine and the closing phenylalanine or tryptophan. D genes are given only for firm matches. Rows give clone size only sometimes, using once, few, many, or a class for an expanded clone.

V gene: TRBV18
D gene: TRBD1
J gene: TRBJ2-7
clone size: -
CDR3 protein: CASSMGQGKTYEQYF
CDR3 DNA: TGTGCCAGCTCGATGGGACAGGGTAAGACCTACGAGCAGTACTTC

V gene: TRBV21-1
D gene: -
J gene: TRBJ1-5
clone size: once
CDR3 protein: CASSKESGNQPQHF
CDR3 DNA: TGTGCCAGCAGCAAAGAGTCAGGCAATCAGCCCCAGCATTTT

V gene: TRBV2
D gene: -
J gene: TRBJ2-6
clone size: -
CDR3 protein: CASMRGQTWANVLTF
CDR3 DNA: TGTGCCAGCATGCGGGGTCAGACCTGGGCCAACGTCCTGACTTTC

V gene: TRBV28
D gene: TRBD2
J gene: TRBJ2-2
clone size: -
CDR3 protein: CASSLSLGGTGELFF
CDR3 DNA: TGTGCCAGCAGTTTGTCCCTGGGGGGGACCGGGGAGCTGTTTTTT

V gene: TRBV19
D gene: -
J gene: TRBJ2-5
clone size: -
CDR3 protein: CASSQFLRETQYF
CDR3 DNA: TGTGCCAGTAGTCAATTCCTTAGAGAGACCCAGTACTTC

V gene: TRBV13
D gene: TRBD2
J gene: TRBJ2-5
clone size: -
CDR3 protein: CASSLSSGGAGGETQYF
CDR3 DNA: TGTGCCAGCAGCTTGTCGAGCGGGGGGGCCGGTGGGGAGACCCAGTACTTC

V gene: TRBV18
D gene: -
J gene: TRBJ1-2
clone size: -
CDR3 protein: CASSPGHQDYGYTF
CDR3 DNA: TGTGCCAGCTCACCCGGACACCAAGACTATGGCTACACCTTC

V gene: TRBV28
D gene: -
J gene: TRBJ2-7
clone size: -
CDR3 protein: CASRLLTSYEQYF
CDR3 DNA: TGTGCCAGCAGACTTTTGACATCTTACGAGCAGTACTTC

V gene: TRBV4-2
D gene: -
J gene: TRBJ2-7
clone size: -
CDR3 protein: CASSQDRYSYEQYF
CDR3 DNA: TGTGCCAGCAGCCAAGACAGGTACTCCTACGAGCAGTACTTC

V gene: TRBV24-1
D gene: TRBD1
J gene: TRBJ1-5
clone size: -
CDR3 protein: CATSDSGQSNQPQHF
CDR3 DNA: TGTGCCACCAGTGATTCGGGACAGAGCAATCAGCCCCAGCATTTT

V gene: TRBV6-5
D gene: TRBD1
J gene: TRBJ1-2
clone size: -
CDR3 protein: CASKTTGAYYGYTF
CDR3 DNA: TGTGCCAGCAAGACGACAGGGGCCTACTATGGCTACACCTTC

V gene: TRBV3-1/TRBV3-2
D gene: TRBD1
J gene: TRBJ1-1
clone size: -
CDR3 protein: CASSQDRRGQGTEAFF
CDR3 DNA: TGTGCCAGCAGCCAAGATAGAAGGGGACAGGGCACTGAAGCTTTCTTT

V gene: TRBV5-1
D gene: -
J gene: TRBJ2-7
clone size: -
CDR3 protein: CASMQTPGSYEQYF
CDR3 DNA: TGCGCCAGCATGCAAACGCCGGGCTCCTACGAGCAGTACTTC

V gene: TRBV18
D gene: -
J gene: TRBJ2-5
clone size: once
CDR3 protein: CASSPGQGGETQYF
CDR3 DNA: TGTGCCAGCTCACCCGGGCAGGGCGGAGAGACCCAGTACTTC

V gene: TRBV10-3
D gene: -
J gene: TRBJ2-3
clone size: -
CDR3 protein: CAISGGPSTDTQYF
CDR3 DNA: TGTGCCATCAGCGGGGGACCAAGCACAGATACGCAGTATTTT

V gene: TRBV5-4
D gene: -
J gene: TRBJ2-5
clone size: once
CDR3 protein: CASSLSPWAQETQYF
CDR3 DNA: TGTGCCAGCAGCTTGTCCCCTTGGGCTCAAGAGACCCAGTACTTC

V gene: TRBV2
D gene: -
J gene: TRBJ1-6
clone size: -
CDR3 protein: CASSGGRGANSPLHF
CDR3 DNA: TGTGCCAGCAGTGGGGGACGGGGGGCAAATTCACCCCTCCACTTT

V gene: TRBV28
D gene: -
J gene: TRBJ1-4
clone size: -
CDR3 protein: CASTAGSNEKLFF
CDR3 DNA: TGTGCCAGCACGGCAGGGTCTAATGAAAAACTGTTTTTT

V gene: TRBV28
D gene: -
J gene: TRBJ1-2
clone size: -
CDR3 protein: CASSFLGGRGYGYTF
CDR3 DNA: TGTGCCAGCAGTTTTTTGGGGGGGCGCGGCTATGGCTACACCTTC

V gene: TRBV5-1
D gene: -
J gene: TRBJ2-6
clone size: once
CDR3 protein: CASSLAFGTPGSGANVLTF
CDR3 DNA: TGCGCCAGCAGCTTGGCATTTGGGACTCCGGGCTCTGGGGCCAACGTCCTGACTTTC

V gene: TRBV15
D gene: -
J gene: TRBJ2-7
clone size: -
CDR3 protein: CATSRDSRGNHEQYF
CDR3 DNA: TGTGCCACCAGCAGAGATTCTCGGGGTAACCACGAGCAGTACTTC

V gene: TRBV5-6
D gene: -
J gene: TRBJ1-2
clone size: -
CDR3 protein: CASSPPVGGDYGYTF
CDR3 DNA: TGTGCCAGCAGCCCGCCGGTCGGGGGAGACTATGGCTACACCTTC

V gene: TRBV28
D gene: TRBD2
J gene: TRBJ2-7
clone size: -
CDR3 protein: CASSLSGLAGATTLTEQYF
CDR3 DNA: TGTGCCAGCAGTTTATCGGGACTAGCGGGGGCCACCACACTTACAGAGCAGTACTTC

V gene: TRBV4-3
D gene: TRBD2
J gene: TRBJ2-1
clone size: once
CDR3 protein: CASSQLDTLLAASSYNEQFF
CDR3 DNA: TGCGCCAGCAGCCAACTTGACACATTGCTAGCGGCCAGCTCCTACAATGAGCAGTTCTTC

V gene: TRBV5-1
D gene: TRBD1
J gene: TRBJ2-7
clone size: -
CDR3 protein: CASSYRGSEQYF
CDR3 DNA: TGCGCCAGCAGCTACAGGGGATCCGAGCAGTACTTC

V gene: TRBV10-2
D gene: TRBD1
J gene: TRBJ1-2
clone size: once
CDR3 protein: CASSESQGVWYGYTF
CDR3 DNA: TGCGCCAGCAGTGAATCACAGGGGGTTTGGTATGGCTACACCTTC

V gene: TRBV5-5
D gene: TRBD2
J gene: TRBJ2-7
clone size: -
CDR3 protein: CASSLALAGAYEQYF
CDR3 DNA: TGTGCCAGCAGCTTGGCCCTAGCGGGAGCCTACGAGCAGTACTTC

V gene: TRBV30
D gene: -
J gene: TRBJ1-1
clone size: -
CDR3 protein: CAWRTLRGTEAFF
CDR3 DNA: TGTGCCTGGAGGACCCTGCGGGGTACTGAAGCTTTCTTT

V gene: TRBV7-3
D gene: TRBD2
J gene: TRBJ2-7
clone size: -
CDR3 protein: CASSAQAGGNYEQYF
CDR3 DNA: TGTGCCAGCAGCGCCCAGGCGGGAGGGAACTACGAGCAGTACTTC

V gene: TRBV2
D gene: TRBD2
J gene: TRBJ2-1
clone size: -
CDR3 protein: CASSEGLAGGRQFF
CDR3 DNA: TGTGCCAGCAGTGAGGGACTAGCGGGGGGTAGGCAGTTCTTC

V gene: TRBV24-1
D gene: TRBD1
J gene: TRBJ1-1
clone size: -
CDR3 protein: CATSDSKGQGAYTEAFF
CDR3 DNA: TGTGCCACCAGTGATAGTAAGGGACAGGGGGCGTACACTGAAGCTTTCTTT

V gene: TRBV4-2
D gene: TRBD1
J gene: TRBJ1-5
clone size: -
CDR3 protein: CASSHDRDDQPQHF
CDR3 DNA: TGTGCCAGCAGCCACGACAGGGACGATCAGCCCCAGCATTTT